This T cell receptor beta chain comes out of a study of shared clonotypes between healthy human individuals (dated by TCRdb to 2020 to 2021). At the level of the whole study: The cohort included three men and a couple of women between 18 and 49 years of age. Leukapheresis yielded between about 0.85 and 9 billion PBMCs per donor. For each donor, three plates each were used for CD4 naive and CD4 memory, two plates were used for CD8 naive, and one plate was used for CD8 memory. Different laboratories and diverse techniques were used to prepare libraries and sequence TCR repertoires, to increase sequencing depth and limit assay-specific biases. To estimate repertoire size and how much clonotype sharing occurs between individuals, the study deeply sequenced the blood TCR repertoires of about five healthy adults.

Using the deep immunoSEQ assay, TCR CDR3 regions were amplified from genomic DNA by multiplex PCR. Extracted genomic DNA from each cell subset was spread evenly across all wells of several immunoSEQ 96-well plates, with each plate serving as a replicate. For sorted subsets, each replicate PCR was loaded with approximately 190 ng genomic DNA, equivalent to 30,000 or so T cell genomes. The purified libraries were quantified using a Qubit 3.0 fluorometer, sized with a Bioanalyzer 2100, and then quantified again using the KAPA Library Quantification kit. Every immunoSEQ 96-well plate was sequenced on a separate single-read 150-cycle Illumina NextSeq 550 flow cell. In the source study's methods: The immunoSEQ output contained only junctional sequences without quality scores, so filtering could not match that applied to full-length reads. Sequences were annotated with PyIR, a Python wrapper for IgBLAST v1.9, using IMGT germline references to assign V/J genes and CDR3. Reads with weak V/J assignments (E-value above 1e-6), missing CDR3, stop codons, out-of-frame junctions, or ambiguous translated residues were removed. V3J clonotypes were defined as sequences sharing an identical inferred V gene, J gene, and CDR3 amino acid sequence. To compute the percentage overlap between repertoires, the number of shared unique clonotypes was divided by the size of the smaller repertoire. Three approaches were used to assess repertoire richness: RTK rarefaction, the Chao1 estimator, and Recon v2.1 estimates of unobserved clonotypes. Generation probabilities for all TCRbeta clonotypes obtained by the gDNA method from several donors were computed using OLGA. Entries here come from immuneACCESS through TCRdb and include only in-frame sequences with V and J called. Some clones fail to appear in such tables; in the studies checked, an unresolved V gene covers under half of the shortfall, and the cause of the remainder is unknown. V and J calls and clone size are copied from that table; D and trimming were computed from the DNA. The sample includes roughly 700,000 clones, with approximately 74% observed a single time. Clones ranked in the top ten supply approximately 1.6% of the sample.

For this clone: The specificity of this receptor is unknown. No per-base quality is available; no much larger clone lies one base away.

The donors were healthy, HIV-negative adults who had no recently reported acute infections or vaccinations. All donors were Caucasian adults living in Nashville, Tennessee, USA. CD4+ T cells were enriched by magnetic negative selection; naive cells were then positively selected on CD45RA, and the negative fraction formed the memory subset. Blood was obtained by leukapheresis, after which PBMCs were separated by Ficoll-Histopaque density gradient centrifugation and cryopreserved in liquid nitrogen vapor phase. Analytical flow cytometry was used to check the purity and quantity of each magnetically sorted T cell population. Genomic DNA was isolated from every sorted fraction and measured by UV absorbance on a Nanodrop 2000c. The full study reports these points: Because the study included only a small number of donors, the genetic and exposure-history diversity represented was limited. Compared with non-shared clonotypes, the clonotypes found in all four sorted-subset donors had higher generation probabilities. Pairwise subsampling indicated that sequencing depth was expected to affect the degree of clonotype sharing among donors. Sampling was restricted to blood, and TCR repertoires in tissues likely differ from the TCR repertoires found in blood. Naive subsets generally had larger estimated clonotype richness than memory subsets. Sharing across several donors was observed for roughly 5.4% of naive CD4, 3% to 3.5% of naive CD8, 2.3% of memory CD4, and about 0.39% of memory CD8 clonotypes. Even with the large sequencing depth, rarefaction of the sorted-subset datasets indicated that sequencing was incomplete.

The TCR comes from a woman aged 25 to 39 in good health. What was sequenced was memory CD4+ T cells sorted from blood. The sample's cell subset or site, from its label and the paper: CD45RA-negative fraction.

The DNA sequence follows: TGTGCCAGCAGTTTGTTGGTTACTGAAGCTTTCTTT. The translation is CASSLLVTEAFF. The V and J segments used are TRBV28 and TRBJ1-1, with the D segment identity uncertain. The CDR3, cysteine through phenylalanine, is 12 amino acids long. Only the CDR3 part of the read is kept: 36 bases, read in frame from the first base. V gives up 3 bases and J gives up 5 bases, and the segment between their germline ends measures 7 bases. CDR1 is given as MDHEN and CDR2 as SYDVKM, both from the germline V gene.